The 16 T cell receptor beta chains in this list originate from one sample, sequenced in a study of T cells in Graves' hyperthyroidism and ophthalmopathy. Amplified TCR beta CDR3 regions came from RNA transcripts. A first-round RT-PCR of the TCR CDR3 used the HTBI primer set. TCRdb reanalysed the multiplex PCR reads using MiXCR and keeps one entry per CDR3 protein. The profile shows about 640,000 distinct CDR3 sequences, less than 25% of them singletons. The sample taken for sequencing was blood. These TCRs come from a man aged 25-40 years with Graves' ophthalmopathy.

The J gene is TRBJ2-1, the V gene TRBV6-1, with D possibly being TRBD1 (5 bases). CDR1 and CDR2 from the germline V gene are MNHNS and SASEGT. The V end was cut by 5 bases, the J end by 2 bases, with 13 bases between. The CDR3 sequence is 15 residues long. CDR3 in DNA: TGTGCCAGCAGTCACAACAGGCCGGCCTACAATGAGCAGTTCTTC. It yields the protein CASSHNRPAYNEQFF.

V gene TRBV7-9 combines with J gene TRBJ2-2; D gene unclear. Germline CDR1 reads SEHNR; CDR2 reads FQNEAQ (reference sequence). The CDR3 is 11 amino acids. V lost 5 bases, J lost 8 bases, and 6 bases lay in between. CDR3 amino acids: CASSPRGELFF. The CDR3 DNA reads as TGTGCCAGCAGCCCTAGGGGGGAGCTGTTTTTT.

A note on this clonotype: Just one base apart from a much larger clone, this may be a read error. V and J are TRBV6-2 or TRBV6-3 and TRBJ2-7, with D maybe TRBD1 (7 bases). The germline V gene has CDR1 MNHEY and CDR2 SVGEGT. The length of the CDR3 is 17 residues. V was pared by 6 bases and J by 3 bases, with 24 bases between. CDR3 residues: CASRTERTGRGLYEQYF. In DNA, the CDR3 is TGTGCCAGCAGGACAGAAAGGACAGGTCGGGGACTCTACGAGCAGTACTTC.

This clonotype has only a few counts. The chain joins TRBV4-1 to TRBJ1-2, with TRBD1 matching over 10 bases. The germline V gene has CDR1 MGHRA and CDR2 YSYEKL. Trimming removed 1 base from V and 0 bases from J; junction bases left unmatched: 5. CDR3 size: 17 residues. CDR3 sequence: CASSQATGGITNYGYTF. The CDR3 region has the DNA TGCGCCAGCAGCCAAGCGACAGGGGGCATAACTAACTATGGCTACACCTTC.

This clonotype was counted many times. This chain uses TRBV6-1 with TRBJ1-5; weak D call: TRBD1 (5 bases). Germline CDR1 reads MNHNS; CDR2 reads SASEGT. The CDR3 loop spans 13 amino acids. Trimming took off 7 bases at V and 3 bases at J, with 10 bases between the two ends. Here the CDR3 reads CASKVGDNQPQHF. Written as DNA, the CDR3 is TGTGCCAGCAAGGTGGGGGACAATCAGCCCCAGCATTTT.

The J gene is TRBJ1-4, the V gene TRBV20-1; TRBD1 is a possible D gene (5 bases). V was clipped by 3 bases and J by 0 bases, with 11 bases between them. Per the germline V gene, CDR1 is DFQATT and CDR2 is SNEGSKA (reference sequence). CDR3 length: 15 amino acids. CDR3: CSASREGSTNEKLFF. CDR3 sequence (DNA): TGCAGTGCTAGCAGGGAGGGATCAACTAATGAAAAACTGTTTTTT.

The chain employs TRBV15 and TRBJ2-3; D call uncertain. CDR3 size: 14 residues. V dropped 1 base and J dropped 2 bases, with 7 bases sitting between them. Germline V lookup: CDR1 LNHNV, CDR2 YYDKDF (reference sequence). CDR3 nucleotides: TGTGCCACCAGCAGAGCAGGAGTCACAGATACGCAGTATTTT. As protein: CATSRAGVTDTQYF.

This clonotype was seen many times. The V gene is TRBV11-2, the J gene TRBJ2-7; tentative D call: TRBD1 (6 bases). Germline V gene sequence: CDR1 SGHAT, CDR2 FQNNGV. The ends were cut back, 5 bases at V and 3 bases at J, with 14 bases in the middle. CDR3 length: 14 amino acids. The CDR3 reads CASSIRTAVYEQYF. The CDR3 DNA is TGTGCCAGCAGCATCCGGACAGCTGTCTACGAGCAGTACTTC.

This clonotype was counted ten times or more. The chain is built from TRBV4-1 and TRBJ1-1; no definite D call. V lost 2 bases to trimming and J lost 1 base, with 23 bases between them. CDR3 length equals 19 residues. Germline CDR1 MGHRA, CDR2 YSYEKL. The CDR3 bases are TGCGCCAGCAGCCAAACCTCTTCCCCACCCAAGAGAGGGAACACTGAAGCTTTCTTT. Encoded protein: CASSQTSSPPKRGNTEAFF.

This chain connects TRBV5-6 to TRBJ1-1; 9 bases are shared with TRBD1. Unmatched junction bases numbered 14, after V lost 3 bases and J lost 5 bases. This CDR3 is built from 17 residues. From germline, CDR1 is SGHDT and CDR2 YYEEEE. In DNA, the CDR3 is TGTGCCAGCAGCTCTGACCCGGGACAGGGTTGGAAAACTGAAGCTTTCTTT. Residues: CASSSDPGQGWKTEAFF.

The V and J genes are TRBV12-3 or TRBV12-4 and TRBJ2-7; 8 bases align to TRBD1. The trim removed 7 bases at V and 3 bases at J, leaving 8 bases unmatched. This CDR3 has 14 amino acids. As DNA, the CDR3 is TGTGCCAGCACCCCGACAGGGGAAAACTACGAGCAGTACTTC. Its protein is CASTPTGENYEQYF.

This clonotype has ten or more counts. The rearrangement joins TRBV6-5 to TRBJ1-1; tentative D call: TRBD1 (5 bases). Per germline, CDR1 MNHEY and CDR2 SVGAGI. The length of the CDR3 is 15 residues. V lost 0 bases to trimming and J lost 1 base, with 9 bases between them. Here the CDR3 reads CASSYSGPRNTEAFF. Written as DNA, the CDR3 is TGTGCCAGCAGTTACTCGGGGCCGAGGAACACTGAAGCTTTCTTT.

This sequence joins TRBV30 and TRBJ2-3; weak D call: TRBD2 (6 bases). Germline V gene sequence: CDR1 GTSNPN, CDR2 SVGIG (reference sequence). The CDR3 consists of 14 residues. With 4 bases removed from V and 2 bases from J, the gap between germline ends came to 13 bases. The CDR3 nucleotides are TGTGCCTGGAATATAGCGGCCTTCACAGATACGCAGTATTTT. Its translation: CAWNIAAFTDTQYF.

This clonotype has only a few counts. The chain recombines TRBV6-1 with TRBJ1-2; tentative D call: TRBD1 (5 bases). CDR1 and CDR2 from the germline V gene are MNHNS and SASEGT. V lost 5 bases to trimming and J lost 2 bases, with 27 bases between them. The CDR3 is made up of 19 amino acids. The CDR3 sequence: CASSPPRSRVQGTNYGYTF. The CDR3, as DNA: TGTGCCAGCAGTCCCCCACGTAGTCGAGTTCAGGGCACGAACTATGGCTACACCTTC.

This clonotype was picked up a small number of times. The gene calls are TRBV6-1 and TRBJ2-7; 9 nucleotides agree with TRBD1. Germline assignment: CDR1 MNHNS and CDR2 SASEGT. CDR3 length: 20 amino acids. V dropped 0 bases and J dropped 5; count of bases not matched to a gene: 20. CDR3 nucleotides: TGTGCCAGCAGTGAAGCCCATCTAAATCGTCCGGGACAGGGTCGCAACGAGCAGTACTTC. It is translated as CASSEAHLNRPGQGRNEQYF.

The table lists this clonotype with a few counts. V usage is TRBV7-9 and J usage is TRBJ1-1; 8 nucleotides match TRBD1. V lost 1 base and J lost 5; bases outside the gene matches: 6. The CDR3 is 15 amino acids. The V gene's germline CDR1 is SEHNR and CDR2 FQNEAQ (reference sequence). The DNA for the CDR3 is TGTGCCAGCAGCTTAGTGCACAGGGGGGCGACTGAAGCTTTCTTT. It is translated as CASSLVHRGATEAFF.